This T cell receptor beta chain was recorded in a study of OX40 agonist ivuxolimab in advanced cancers. Study-level background: Patients with prior anti-PD-1, anti-PD-L1 or anti-CTLA-4 therapy were eligible; approximately 40% had some. Study conclusions and caveats: Low normalized T-cell clonal expansion was additionally recorded for some nonresponders.

On this clone itself: Its antigen is currently unknown.

The length of the CDR3 is 16 residues. Germline loops: CDR1 MDHEN, CDR2 SYDVKM. V shed 5 bases, J shed 4 bases, and the junction held 13 bases outside the gene matches. Repertoires were generated with immunoSEQ multiplex PCR, while TCRdb's copy carries only in-frame clones and drops some. Of approximately 64,000 clones listed, approximately 88% are singletons. This clonotype was obtained from an adult with an advanced solid tumor such as melanoma, head and neck, liver or kidney cancer. The chain employs TRBV28 and TRBJ2-7, with TRBD1 matching over 8 bases. Sequenced material: CD4+ or CD8+ T cells sorted from blood, taken in a trial of the OX40 agonist ivuxolimab. In DNA form, the CDR3 reads TGTGCCAGCAGTACGCCCTCCGGGGACAGGCAATACGAGCAGTACTTC. Translating gives CASSTPSGDRQYEQYF. The full variable domain, rest sourced from reference TRBV28 and TRBJ2-7, is DVKVTQSSRYLVKRTGEKVFLECVQDMDHENMFWYRQDPGLGLRLIYFSYDVKMKEKGDIPEGYSVSREKKERFSLILESASTNQTSMYLCASSTPSGDRQYEQYFGPGTRLTVT.